These 27 T cell receptor beta chains originate from one sample sequenced in a study of blood T cell repertoires in COVID-19. Sequenced by immunoSEQ multiplex PCR; TCRdb stores in-frame clones only, minus some. The table lists about 13,000 clones, around 87% of them singletons. The specimen was peripheral blood. Receptors originate from a human donor with active COVID-19. The donor label of this sample is uncertain.

V and J are TRBV6-5 and TRBJ1-2; TRBD1 matches 7 bases. CDR1 is MNHEY and CDR2 is SVGAGI in the germline V gene. The CDR3 spans 15 residues. V gave up 0 bases and J gave up 2 bases; unmatched junction bases: 3. CDR3 nucleotide sequence: TGTGCCAGCAGTTACTCCGGACAGGTCAACTATGGCTACACCTTC. Its translation: CASSYSGQVNYGYTF.

The V gene is TRBV18, the J gene TRBJ1-1; D remains unclear. Germline V gene sequence: CDR1 KGHSH, CDR2 LQKENI. CDR3 length equals 13 residues. The ends were cut back, 0 bases at V and 6 bases at J, with 8 bases in the middle. The CDR3: CASSPPEGSEAFF. The CDR3 DNA sequence: TGTGCCAGCTCACCACCGGAGGGTTCTGAAGCTTTCTTT.

This rearrangement joins TRBV5-4 to TRBJ2-3; 8 bases fit TRBD1. V lost 6 bases, J lost 7 bases, and 13 bases stayed unmatched. Germline CDR1 is SGHNT and CDR2 is YYREEE (reference sequence). The CDR3 runs to 15 residues. The DNA for the CDR3 is TGTGCCAGCAACCTCGATCGGGACAGGTTTAATACGCAGTATTTT. The encoded protein is CASNLDRDRFNTQYF.

The chain combines TRBV10-3 with TRBJ2-7; 9 nucleotides agree with TRBD1. Germline values: CDR1 ENHRY, CDR2 SYGVKD. The CDR3 loop spans 15 amino acids. V shed 6 bases and J 1 base; nucleotides not matched to a gene: 7. This CDR3 is CAISSGQGKSYEQYF. The CDR3 region has the DNA TGTGCCATCAGCTCAGGACAGGGGAAATCCTACGAGCAGTACTTC.

V usage is TRBV12-3 or TRBV12-4 and J usage is TRBJ2-7, with no clear D. CDR3 length: 13 residues. Deletions cut 5 bases from V and 1 base from J, with 9 bases between. The chain's CDR3 is CASSAPGSYEQYF. The CDR3 region has the DNA TGTGCCAGCAGTGCCCCCGGGTCCTACGAGCAGTACTTC.

CDR3 sequence: CASSQPPTGTEAFF. DNA for the CDR3: TGCGCCAGCAGCCAACCTCCAACAGGGACGGAAGCTTTCTTT. The gene calls are TRBV4-1 and TRBJ1-1; D may be TRBD1 (6 bases). In germline, CDR1 is MGHRA, CDR2 YSYEKL. This CDR3 is built from 14 residues. Trimming left V 2 bases short and J 8 bases short, with 15 bases between.

The chain has TRBV7-8 and TRBJ2-3; TRBD2 aligns across 7 bases. Germline assignment: CDR1 SGHVS and CDR2 FQNEAQ. J was trimmed by 2 bases and V by 2 bases; bases with no gene match: 4. The CDR3 contains 15 residues. The CDR3 sequence is CASSLSSGATDTQYF. In DNA, the CDR3 is TGTGCCAGCAGCTTATCAAGCGGGGCCACAGATACGCAGTATTTT.

With respect to this clone: This specimen includes other DNA sequences encoding the same CDR3. This chain connects TRBV7-3 to TRBJ1-1; 11 bases match TRBD1. The CDR3 consists of 14 residues. Germline V CDR1 and CDR2: SGHTA, FQGTGA. The junction had 3 bases not matched to a gene; V was cut back by 5 bases and J by 4 bases. Here the CDR3 DNA reads TGTGCCAGCAGCACTGGGACAGGGGGCACTGAAGCTTTCTTT. The encoded protein is CASSTGTGGTEAFF.

The chain carries TRBV14 and TRBJ1-6, with 8 bases matching TRBD1. CDR1 SGHDN and CDR2 FVKESK come from the germline V gene. The CDR3 has 16 amino acids. With 1 base clipped from V and 7 bases from J, the junction kept 6 bases outside the gene matches. The CDR3 loop reads CASSQGTGSRNSPLHF. The CDR3 nucleotides read TGTGCCAGCAGCCAAGGGACAGGGTCAAGAAATTCACCCCTCCACTTT.

In its sample, this clone was seen once. This rearrangement joins TRBV7-9 to TRBJ2-7; 9 bases are a match to TRBD1. CDR1 SEHNR and CDR2 FQNEAQ come from the germline V gene (reference sequence). The CDR3 contains 17 residues. V gave up 4 bases and J gave up 1 base; unmatched junction bases: 11. The CDR3 coding sequence is TGTGCCAGCAGCTCGGGCCCCGGACAGGGGTATTCCTACGAGCAGTACTTC. It translates to CASSSGPGQGYSYEQYF. The whole variable domain, remainder taken from reference TRBV7-9 and TRBJ2-7, is DTGVSQNPRHKITKRGQNVTFRCDPISEHNRLYWYRQTLGQGPEFLTYFQNEAQLEKSRLLSDRFSAERPKGSFSTLEIQRTEQGDSAMYLCASSSGPGQGYSYEQYFGPGTRLTVT.

V is TRBV28 and J is TRBJ1-2, with 9 bases identical to TRBD1. The CDR3 spans 13 residues. Per the germline V gene, CDR1 is MDHEN and CDR2 is SYDVKM. V lost 6 bases to trimming and J lost 7 bases; unmatched junction nucleotides: 6. The CDR3: CASRSGTGSGYTF. The CDR3 DNA sequence: TGTGCCAGCAGGTCCGGGACAGGGTCTGGCTACACCTTC.

The gene calls are TRBV7-6 and TRBJ2-1; perhaps TRBD1 as D (6 bases). Germline CDR1 is SGHVS and CDR2 is FNYEAQ. The CDR3 is 15 amino acids. The V gene lost 4 bases and the J gene lost 0 bases, with 10 bases spanning the gap. The CDR3 is CASSSQTGSYNEQFF. Written as DNA, the CDR3 is TGTGCCAGCAGCTCCCAGACAGGCTCCTACAATGAGCAGTTCTTC.

This clone is a singleton in its sample. This chain uses TRBV6-2 or TRBV6-3 with TRBJ1-1, with no clear D. CDR1 is MNHEY and CDR2 is SVGEGT in the germline V gene. The CDR3 has 13 residues. V shed 0 bases and J shed 6 bases, with 8 bases lying between them. This chain's CDR3 is CASSYSWAAEAFF. CDR3 nucleotide sequence: TGTGCCAGCAGTTACTCGTGGGCAGCTGAAGCTTTCTTT.

The rearrangement uses TRBV6-5 and TRBJ1-2, with 9 bases lining up with TRBD1. This CDR3 has 14 residues. Germline assignment: CDR1 MNHEY and CDR2 SVGAGI. V lost 5 bases, J lost 3 bases, and 4 bases stayed unmatched. CDR3 sequence reads: CASSKGQGYYGYTF. As DNA, the CDR3 is TGTGCCAGCAGTAAGGGACAGGGATACTATGGCTACACCTTC.

The rearrangement links TRBV19 to TRBJ1-2; TRBD1 agrees at 10 bases. This CDR3 region has 13 residues. The ends lost 7 bases at V and 7 bases at J; junction bases unmatched: 6. The germline gives CDR1 LNHDA, CDR2 SQIVND (reference sequence). The CDR3 here is CASTPGQGFGYTF. The CDR3 region has the DNA TGTGCCAGTACCCCGGGACAGGGGTTTGGCTACACCTTC.

V gene TRBV9 combines with J gene TRBJ2-1; TRBD1 agrees at 10 bases. CDR3 size: 17 residues. Losses at the gene ends were 3 bases for V and 2 bases for J; bases not matched to a gene: 8. CDR1 is SGDLS and CDR2 is YYNGEE in the germline V gene. DNA for the CDR3: TGTGCCAGCAGCGAGCGACTAGGACAGGGGGCCTACAATGAGCAGTTCTTC. Protein: CASSERLGQGAYNEQFF.

The chain recombines TRBV9 with TRBJ2-2; TRBD2 matches at 8 bases. Germline V gives CDR1 SGDLS, CDR2 YYNGEE. The CDR3 has 16 amino acids. V lost 0 bases, J lost 4 bases, and 5 bases stayed unmatched. The CDR3 region has the DNA TGTGCCAGCAGCGTAGGAGCGGGGGCCTTCACCGGGGAGCTGTTTTTT. Amino acid sequence: CASSVGAGAFTGELFF. Combining the CDR3 with reference TRBV9 and TRBJ2-2 gives the whole variable domain DSGVTQTPKHLITATGQRVTLRCSPRSGDLSVYWYQQSLDQGLQFLIQYYNGEERAKGNILERFSAQQFPDLHSELNLSSLELGDSALYFCASSVGAGAFTGELFFGEGSRLTVL.

The chain joins TRBV19 to TRBJ2-1; TRBD2 agrees at 12 bases. The CDR3 is 13 amino acids. V was pared by 5 bases and J by 7 bases, with 0 bases of the junction left unmatched. Germline CDR1 and CDR2: LNHDA and SQIVND (reference sequence). The DNA for the CDR3 is TGTGCCAGTAGTCTAGCGGGGGGGAATGAGCAGTTCTTC. Encoded protein: CASSLAGGNEQFF.

CDR3: CASSPLDRGRSGQYF. CDR3 coding DNA: TGTGCCAGCAGTCCGCTGGACAGGGGGCGTTCGGGACAGTACTTC. This chain joins TRBV25-1 and TRBJ2-7, with TRBD1 matching over 11 bases. The CDR3 is 15 residues long. The junction had 13 bases not matched to a gene; V was cut back by 5 bases and J by 10 bases. Per the germline V gene, CDR1 is MGHDK and CDR2 is SYGVNS.

The chain recombines TRBV7-2 with TRBJ1-5, with D possibly being TRBD1 (5 bases). V gave up 5 bases and J gave up 2 bases, with 10 bases separating them. Germline V gene data show CDR1 as SGHTA and CDR2 as FQGNSA. The CDR3 runs to 14 residues. CDR3 DNA: TGTGCCAGCAGCCCGGGGGATGGCAATCAGCCCCAGCATTTT. The encoded protein is CASSPGDGNQPQHF. The full variable domain, completed using reference TRBV7-2 and TRBJ1-5, is GAGVSQSPSNKVTEKGKDVELRCDPISGHTALYWYRQSLGQGLEFLIYFQGNSAPDKSGLPSDRFSAERTGGSVSTLTIQRTQQEDSAVYLCASSPGDGNQPQHFGDGTRLSIL.

This chain joins TRBV5-6 and TRBJ1-3, with D maybe TRBD1 (6 bases). The CDR3 runs to 15 residues. V shed 0 bases and J shed 4 bases, with 11 bases lying between them. In germline, CDR1 is SGHDT, CDR2 YYEEEE. DNA for the CDR3: TGTGCCAGCAGCTTGGCCAGGGGTAGGGGAAACACCATATATTTT. Encoded protein: CASSLARGRGNTIYF. The complete variable domain, with remaining parts taken from reference TRBV5-6 and TRBJ1-3, reads DAGVTQSPTHLIKTRGQQVTLRCSPKSGHDTVSWYQQALGQGPQFIFQYYEEEERQRGNFPDRFSGHQFPNYSSELNVNALLLGDSALYLCASSLARGRGNTIYFGEGSWLTVV.

This chain links TRBV10-3 with TRBJ2-1; 10 nucleotides align to TRBD1. The CDR3 sequence is 13 residues long. V lost 6 bases and J lost 8; bases outside the gene matches: 4. Germline values: CDR1 ENHRY, CDR2 SYGVKD. In DNA, the CDR3 is TGTGCCATCAGGAGACAGGGGGCCGATGAGCAGTTCTTC. Encoded protein: CAIRRQGADEQFF.

With regard to this clone: The same CDR3 arises from other DNA sequences in this sample as well. This chain joins TRBV18 and TRBJ1-2; tentative D call: TRBD1 (5 bases). Trimming took off 3 bases at V and 2 bases at J, with 16 bases between the two ends. Germline V gene sequence: CDR1 KGHSH, CDR2 LQKENI. This CDR3 is built from 16 residues. Here the CDR3 DNA reads TGTGCCAGCTCACCCGTCGCGGGGGGTGTAAACTATGGCTACACCTTC. This encodes CASSPVAGGVNYGYTF.

The chain has TRBV9 and TRBJ2-2, with 11 bases fitting TRBD2. Germline assignment: CDR1 SGDLS and CDR2 YYNGEE. The V gene end was trimmed by 1 base and the J gene end by 9 bases; junction bases not matched to a gene: 14. CDR3 length: 18 amino acids. The CDR3 loop reads CASSVHSGGAVIGWELFF. The DNA of the CDR3 is TGTGCCAGCAGCGTACATAGCGGGGGGGCCGTTATAGGATGGGAGCTGTTTTTT.

This clone showed up just once. The CDR3 loop is CASSYSAGGSGNTIYF. Here the CDR3 DNA reads TGTGCCAGCAGTTACTCAGCGGGGGGCTCAGGAAACACCATATATTTT. V is TRBV6-5 and J is TRBJ1-3; perhaps TRBD1 as D (6 bases). Trimming shortened V by 0 bases and J by 4 bases, and 13 bases separated the two germline ends. The V gene's germline CDR1 is MNHEY and CDR2 SVGAGI. There are 16 residues in the CDR3.

The V call is TRBV4-1, the J call TRBJ1-1; unclear D gene. Germline CDR1 MGHRA, CDR2 YSYEKL. The CDR3 runs to 13 residues. The germline V and J ends were trimmed by 5 bases and 4 bases, with 11 bases remaining between them. The CDR3 region is CASSRGSGTEAFF. CDR3 DNA: TGCGCCAGCAGCAGAGGGTCGGGCACTGAAGCTTTCTTT.

The chain carries TRBV5-5 and TRBJ2-3; 10 nucleotides agree with TRBD2. Germline values: CDR1 SGHKS, CDR2 YYEKEE (reference sequence). The CDR3 is 14 residues long. With 5 bases clipped from V and 5 bases from J, the junction kept 5 bases outside the gene matches. CDR3 amino acids: CASRSGTSEDTQYF. CDR3 coding DNA: TGTGCCAGCAGGTCCGGGACTAGCGAAGATACGCAGTATTTT.